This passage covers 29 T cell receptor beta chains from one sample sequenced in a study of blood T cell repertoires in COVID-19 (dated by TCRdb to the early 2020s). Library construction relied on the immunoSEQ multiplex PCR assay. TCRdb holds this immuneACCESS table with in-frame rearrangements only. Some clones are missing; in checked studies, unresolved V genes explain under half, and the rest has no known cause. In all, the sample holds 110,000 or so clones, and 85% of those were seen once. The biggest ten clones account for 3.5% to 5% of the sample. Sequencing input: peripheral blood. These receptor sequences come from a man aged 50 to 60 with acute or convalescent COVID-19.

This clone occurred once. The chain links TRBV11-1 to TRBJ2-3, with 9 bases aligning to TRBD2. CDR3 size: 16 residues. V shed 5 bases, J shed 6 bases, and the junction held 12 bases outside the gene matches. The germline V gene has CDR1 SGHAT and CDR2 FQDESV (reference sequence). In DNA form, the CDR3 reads TGTGCCAGCAGCATCACGAAGCGGGAGGTTAGGGATACGCAGTATTTT. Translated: CASSITKREVRDTQYF. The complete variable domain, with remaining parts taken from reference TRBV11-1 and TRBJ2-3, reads EAEVAQSPRYKITEKSQAVAFWCDPISGHATLYWYRQILGQGPELLVQFQDESVVDDSQLPKDRFSAERLKGVDSTLKIQPAELGDSAMYLCASSITKREVRDTQYFGPGTRLTVL.

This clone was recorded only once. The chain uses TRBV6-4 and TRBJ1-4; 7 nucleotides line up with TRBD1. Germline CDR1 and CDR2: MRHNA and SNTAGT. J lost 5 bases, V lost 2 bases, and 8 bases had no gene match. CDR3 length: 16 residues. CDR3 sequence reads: CASSDREGAGNEKLFF. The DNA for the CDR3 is TGTGCCAGCAGTGACCGTGAGGGGGCGGGGAATGAAAAACTGTTTTTT.

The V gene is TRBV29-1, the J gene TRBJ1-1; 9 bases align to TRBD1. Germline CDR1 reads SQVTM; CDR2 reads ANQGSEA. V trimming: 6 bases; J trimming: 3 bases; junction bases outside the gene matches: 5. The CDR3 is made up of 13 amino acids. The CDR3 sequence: CSVGDRADTEAFF. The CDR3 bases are TGCAGCGTGGGGGACAGGGCGGACACTGAAGCTTTCTTT.

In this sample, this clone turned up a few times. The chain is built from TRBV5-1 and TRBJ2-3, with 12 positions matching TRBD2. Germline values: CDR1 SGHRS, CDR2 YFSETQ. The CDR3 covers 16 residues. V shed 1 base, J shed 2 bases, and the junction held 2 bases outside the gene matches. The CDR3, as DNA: TGCGCCAGCAGCTTGTCTAGCGGGGGGGCCACAGATACGCAGTATTTT. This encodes CASSLSSGGATDTQYF.

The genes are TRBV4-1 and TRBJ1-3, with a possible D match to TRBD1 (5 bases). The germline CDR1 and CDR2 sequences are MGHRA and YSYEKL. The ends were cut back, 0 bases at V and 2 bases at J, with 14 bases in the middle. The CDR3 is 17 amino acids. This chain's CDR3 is CASSQDPPREAGNTIYF. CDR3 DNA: TGCGCCAGCAGCCAAGATCCTCCCAGGGAGGCTGGAAACACCATATATTTT.

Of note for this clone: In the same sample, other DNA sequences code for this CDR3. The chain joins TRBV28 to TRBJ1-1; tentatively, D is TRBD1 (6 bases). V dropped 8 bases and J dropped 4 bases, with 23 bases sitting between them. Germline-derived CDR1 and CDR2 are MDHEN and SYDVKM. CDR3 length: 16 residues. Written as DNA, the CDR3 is TGTGCCAGCCTACAGGGAACTTCTGAATCAGGCACTGAAGCTTTCTTT. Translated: CASLQGTSESGTEAFF.

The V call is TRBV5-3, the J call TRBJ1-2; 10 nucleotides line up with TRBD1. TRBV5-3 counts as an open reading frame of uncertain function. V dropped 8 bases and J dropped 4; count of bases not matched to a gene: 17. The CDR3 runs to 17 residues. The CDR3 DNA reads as TGTGCCAGTAACTTGGGGGACAGGGGTAAAGTTGGCTATGGCTACACCTTC. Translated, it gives CASNLGDRGKVGYGYTF.

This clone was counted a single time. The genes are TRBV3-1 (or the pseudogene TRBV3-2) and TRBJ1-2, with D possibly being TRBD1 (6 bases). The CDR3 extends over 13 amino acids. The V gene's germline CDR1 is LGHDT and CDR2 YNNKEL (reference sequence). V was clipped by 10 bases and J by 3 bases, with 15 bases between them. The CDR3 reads CATSHGGYYGYTF. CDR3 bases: TGTGCCACCTCCCATGGGGGCTACTATGGCTACACCTTC.

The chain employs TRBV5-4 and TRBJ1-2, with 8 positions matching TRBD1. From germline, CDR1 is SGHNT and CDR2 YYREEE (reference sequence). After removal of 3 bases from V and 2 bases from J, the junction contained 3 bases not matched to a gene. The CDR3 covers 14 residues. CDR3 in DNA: TGTGCCAGCAGCTCCGGACAGGGAAACTATGGCTACACCTTC. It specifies CASSSGQGNYGYTF.

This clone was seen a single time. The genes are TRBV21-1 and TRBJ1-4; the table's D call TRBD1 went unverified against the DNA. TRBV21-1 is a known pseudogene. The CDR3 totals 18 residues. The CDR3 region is CASSLRPGQGGSNEKLFF. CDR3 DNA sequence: TGTGCCAGCAGCCTCAGACCGGGACAGGGGGGATCCAATGAAAAACTGTTTTTT.

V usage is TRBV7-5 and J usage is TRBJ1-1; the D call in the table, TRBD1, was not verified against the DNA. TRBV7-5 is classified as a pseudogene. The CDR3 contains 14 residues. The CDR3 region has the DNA TGTGCCAGAAGCTCAGGGGGGATGAACACTGAAGCTTTCTTT. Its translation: CARSSGGMNTEAFF.

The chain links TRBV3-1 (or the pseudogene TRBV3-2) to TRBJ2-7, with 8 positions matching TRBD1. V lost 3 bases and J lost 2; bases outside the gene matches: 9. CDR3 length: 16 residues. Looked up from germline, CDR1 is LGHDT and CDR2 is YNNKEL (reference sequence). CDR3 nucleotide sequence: TGTGCCAGCAGCCAGGGGGGACAGGATACTACCTACGAGCAGTACTTC. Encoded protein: CASSQGGQDTTYEQYF.

CDR3 amino acids: CASSFERLGDTQYF. The CDR3, as DNA: TGTGCCAGCAGCTTTGAAAGGCTCGGGGATACGCAGTATTTT. The rearrangement uses TRBV11-1 and TRBJ2-3; D not resolved. Between the trimmed V and J ends, which lost 3 bases and 6 bases, there was a span of 13 bases. CDR3 size: 14 residues. CDR1 SGHAT and CDR2 FQDESV come from the germline V gene (reference sequence).

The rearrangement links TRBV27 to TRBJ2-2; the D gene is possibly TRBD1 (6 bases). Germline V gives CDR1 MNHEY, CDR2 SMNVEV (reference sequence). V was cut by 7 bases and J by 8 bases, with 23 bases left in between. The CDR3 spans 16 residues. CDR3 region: CASTGTGMGLIGELFF. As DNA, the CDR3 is TGTGCCAGCACGGGCACAGGGATGGGGTTAATTGGGGAGCTGTTTTTT.

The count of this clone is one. CDR3 sequence: CASSNRRGLNTEAFF. CDR3 in DNA: TGTGCCAGTAGTAACAGGAGAGGATTGAACACTGAAGCTTTCTTT. V gene TRBV19 combines with J gene TRBJ1-1; perhaps TRBD1 as D (5 bases). V was clipped by 4 bases and J by 0 bases, with 12 bases between them. The germline gives CDR1 LNHDA, CDR2 SQIVND (reference sequence). The CDR3 sequence is 15 residues long.

CDR3 sequence (DNA): TGTGCCAGCAGCTTCGTTAGCGGGAGTCGTGCAGATACGCAGTATTTT. This sequence encodes CASSFVSGSRADTQYF. The chain employs TRBV11-3 and TRBJ2-3, with 9 bases that match TRBD2. This CDR3 spans 16 amino acids. Germline values: CDR1 SGHNT, CDR2 YENEEA. Trimming removed 3 bases from V and 4 bases from J; junction bases left unmatched: 8.

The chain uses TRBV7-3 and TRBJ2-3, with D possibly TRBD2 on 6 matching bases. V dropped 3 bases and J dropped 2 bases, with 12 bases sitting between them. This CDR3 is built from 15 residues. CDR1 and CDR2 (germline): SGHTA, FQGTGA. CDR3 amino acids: CASSFNRGSTDTQYF. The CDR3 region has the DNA TGTGCCAGCAGCTTTAATCGGGGGTCCACAGATACGCAGTATTTT.

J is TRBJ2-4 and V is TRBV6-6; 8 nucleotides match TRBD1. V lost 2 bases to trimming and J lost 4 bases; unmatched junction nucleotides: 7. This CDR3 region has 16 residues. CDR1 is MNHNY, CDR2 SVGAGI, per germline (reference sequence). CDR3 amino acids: CASSYNRDRLKNIQYF. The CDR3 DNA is TGTGCCAGCAGTTACAACCGGGACAGGCTAAAAAACATTCAGTACTTC.

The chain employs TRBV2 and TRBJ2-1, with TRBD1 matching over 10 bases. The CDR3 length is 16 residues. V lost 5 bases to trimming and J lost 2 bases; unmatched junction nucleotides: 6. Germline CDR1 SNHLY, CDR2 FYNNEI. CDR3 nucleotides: TGTGCCAGCAGTCGCGACAGGGGGCGGCCCTACAATGAGCAGTTCTTC. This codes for CASSRDRGRPYNEQFF.

The CDR3 spells CASCGDREVTEAFF. CDR3 nucleotide sequence: TGTGCCAGCTGTGGCGACAGGGAGGTCACTGAAGCTTTCTTT. The rearrangement links TRBV28 to TRBJ1-1, with 7 bases that match TRBD1. The CDR3 is 14 residues long. Trimming took 8 bases from V and 4 from J; bases not matched to a gene: 10. Per germline, CDR1 MDHEN and CDR2 SYDVKM.

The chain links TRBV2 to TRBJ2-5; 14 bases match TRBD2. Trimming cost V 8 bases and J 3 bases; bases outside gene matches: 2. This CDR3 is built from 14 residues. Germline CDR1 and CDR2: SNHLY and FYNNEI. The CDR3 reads CASGGLAGEETQYF. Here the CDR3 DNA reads TGTGCCAGCGGGGGACTAGCGGGGGAAGAGACCCAGTACTTC. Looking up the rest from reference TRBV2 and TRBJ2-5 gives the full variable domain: EPEVTQTPSHQVTQMGQEVILRCVPISNHLYFYWYRQILGQKVEFLVSFYNNEISEKSEIFDDQFSVERPDGSNFTLKIRSTKLEDSAMYFCASGGLAGEETQYFGPGTRLLVL.

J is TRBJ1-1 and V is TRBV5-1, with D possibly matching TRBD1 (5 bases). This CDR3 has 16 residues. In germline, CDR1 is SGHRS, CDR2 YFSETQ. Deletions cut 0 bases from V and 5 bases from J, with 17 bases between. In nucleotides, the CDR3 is TGCGCCAGCAGCTTGGGGCCCACAGGTAAAGAGACTGAAGCTTTCTTT. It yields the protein CASSLGPTGKETEAFF. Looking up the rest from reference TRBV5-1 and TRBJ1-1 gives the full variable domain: KAGVTQTPRYLIKTRGQQVTLSCSPISGHRSVSWYQQTPGQGLQFLFEYFSETQRNKGNFPGRFSGRQFSNSRSEMNVSTLELGDSALYLCASSLGPTGKETEAFFGQGTRLTVV.

The DNA of the CDR3 is TGTGCCAGCAGGGGGCCCCTTAATGAAAAACTGTTTTTT. Residues: CASRGPLNEKLFF. The chain carries TRBV7-9 and TRBJ1-4; D is perhaps TRBD1 (5 bases). V lost 6 bases and J 4 bases, leaving 9 bases between the germline ends. From germline, CDR1 is SEHNR and CDR2 FQNEAQ (reference sequence). The CDR3 extends over 13 amino acids.

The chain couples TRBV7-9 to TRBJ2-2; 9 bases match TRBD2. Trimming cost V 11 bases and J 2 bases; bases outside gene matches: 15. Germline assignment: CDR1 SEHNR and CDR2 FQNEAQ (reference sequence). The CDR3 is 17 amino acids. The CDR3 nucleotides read TGTGCCTCCTCCCGTTATAGTAGCGGGGGTAACACCGGGGAGCTGTTTTTT. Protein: CASSRYSSGGNTGELFF.

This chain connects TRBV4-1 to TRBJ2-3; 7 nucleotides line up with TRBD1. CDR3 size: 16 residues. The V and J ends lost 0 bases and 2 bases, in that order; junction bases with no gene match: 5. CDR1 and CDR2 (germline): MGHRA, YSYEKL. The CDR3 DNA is TGCGCCAGCAGCCAAGACCGGGACAGAAACACAGATACGCAGTATTTT. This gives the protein CASSQDRDRNTDTQYF.

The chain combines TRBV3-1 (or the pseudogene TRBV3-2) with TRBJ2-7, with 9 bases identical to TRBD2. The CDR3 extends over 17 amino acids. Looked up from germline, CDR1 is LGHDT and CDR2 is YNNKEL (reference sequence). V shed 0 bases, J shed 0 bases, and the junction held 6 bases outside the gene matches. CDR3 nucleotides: TGTGCCAGCAGCCAAGAAAAGCTAGCGGGGATCTCCTACGAGCAGTACTTC. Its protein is CASSQEKLAGISYEQYF.

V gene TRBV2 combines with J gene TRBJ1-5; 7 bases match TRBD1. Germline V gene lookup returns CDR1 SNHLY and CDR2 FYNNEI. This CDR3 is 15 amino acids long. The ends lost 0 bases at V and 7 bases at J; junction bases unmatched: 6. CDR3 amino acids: CASSEASNRGQPQHF. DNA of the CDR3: TGTGCCAGCAGTGAAGCCAGTAACAGGGGACAGCCCCAGCATTTT.

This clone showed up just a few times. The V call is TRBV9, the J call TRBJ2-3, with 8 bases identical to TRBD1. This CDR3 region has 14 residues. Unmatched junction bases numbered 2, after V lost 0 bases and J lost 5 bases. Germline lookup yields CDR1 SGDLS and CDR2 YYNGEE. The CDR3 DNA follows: TGTGCCAGCAGCGTAGCACAGGGGGTAGATACGCAGTATTTT. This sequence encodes CASSVAQGVDTQYF.

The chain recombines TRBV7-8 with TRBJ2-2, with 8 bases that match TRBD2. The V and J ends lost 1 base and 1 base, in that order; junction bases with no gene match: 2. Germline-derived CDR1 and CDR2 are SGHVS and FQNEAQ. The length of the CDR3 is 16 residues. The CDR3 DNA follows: TGTGCCAGCAGCTTAGTAACTAGCGGGAACACCGGGGAGCTGTTTTTT. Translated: CASSLVTSGNTGELFF.